The 6 T cell receptor beta chains in this list originate from one sample, sequenced in a study of T cells in women clearing cervical HPV infection. Clones were sequenced by immunoSEQ multiplex PCR, and TCRdb holds only the in-frame ones, with some missing. In all, the sample yields roughly 50,000 clones. The source material was blood buffy coat. These receptors were collected from a woman between 18 and 75 years old with a cervical HPV16 infection that either progressed to CIN3+ or cleared (not recorded which).

A note on this clone: The read terminates 3 residues ahead of where the CDR3 ends, so the germline J gene completes it. Other DNA sequences from this sample encode an identical CDR3 as well. The chain combines TRBV7-2 with TRBJ1-2; 7 nucleotides line up with TRBD1. V lost 5 bases and J lost 2; bases outside the gene matches: 2. This CDR3 has 13 residues. Germline CDR1 SGHTA, CDR2 FQGNSA. Incomplete CDR3 DNA: TGTGCCAGCAGCCCGGACAGGAACTATGGC. It specifies CASSPDRNYG. From start to end, the CDR3 is CASSPDRNYGYTF.

CDR3 sequence: CSARAPGLADTGELFF. The sequenced CDR3 bases are TGCAGTGCTAGAGCTCCGGGACTAGCAGACACCGGGGAG. This chain joins TRBV20-1 and TRBJ2-2; 9 bases map to TRBD2. From the germline J gene comes the end of the CDR3, since the read stops 3 residues before it. Trimming at V came to 1 base and at J to 3 bases, leaving 6 bases not matched to a gene. CDR3 length: 16 amino acids. Germline CDR1 DFQATT, CDR2 SNEGSKA (reference sequence).

Concerning this clone: Read sequence stops 3 residues before the CDR3 end, and the germline J gene provides the missing end. V gene TRBV7-2 combines with J gene TRBJ1-5; D ambiguous. Deletions cut 4 bases from V and 4 bases from J, with 5 bases between. The CDR3 extends over 12 amino acids. CDR1 is SGHTA, CDR2 FQGNSA, per germline. The sequenced CDR3 bases are TGTGCCAGCAGCTACTATAATCAGCCC. Encoded protein: CASSYYNQP. The full CDR3 protein reads CASSYYNQPQHF. The whole variable domain, filled in from reference TRBV7-2 and TRBJ1-5, reads GAGVSQSPSNKVTEKGKDVELRCDPISGHTALYWYRQSLGQGLEFLIYFQGNSAPDKSGLPSDRFSAERTGGSVSTLTIQRTQQEDSAVYLCASSYYNQPQHFGDGTRLSIL.

CDR3 amino acids: CASSPMVAGFNEQFF. The sequenced CDR3 bases are TGTGCCAGCTCACCAATGGTAGCGGGTTTCAATGAG. V and J are TRBV18 and TRBJ2-1; 7 bases match TRBD2. The read stops 3 residues short of the end of the CDR3; the missing end is completed from the germline J gene. V shed 2 bases, J shed 6 bases, and the junction held 7 bases outside the gene matches. The CDR3 loop spans 15 amino acids. Germline V gene lookup returns CDR1 KGHSH and CDR2 LQKENI.

Comments on this clone: Read coverage stops 3 residues before the CDR3 terminus; the germline J gene supplies the remainder. The chain combines TRBV7-9 with TRBJ2-1; possibly TRBD1 or TRBD2 for D (7 bases each). V was shortened by 6 bases and J by 4 bases, with 13 bases between the two germline ends. Germline V gene data show CDR1 as SEHNR and CDR2 as FQNEAQ (reference sequence). The CDR3 extends over 14 amino acids. CDR3 DNA, as far as it was read: TGTGCCAGCAGGAGACAGGGAGGGTACAATGAG. Translation gives CASRRQGGYNE. The complete CDR3 protein is CASRRQGGYNEQFF.

Remarks on this clone: Read coverage stops 3 residues before the CDR3 terminus; the germline J gene supplies the remainder. The chain recombines TRBV7-9 with TRBJ2-7; a possible D gene is TRBD2 (5 bases). The CDR3 covers 14 residues. V lost 1 base and J 0 bases, leaving 7 bases between the germline ends. Germline V CDR1 and CDR2: SEHNR, FQNEAQ (reference sequence). The DNA read from the CDR3 is TGTGCCAGCAGCTTAGGGACTTACTCCTACGAG. Translation gives CASSLGTYSYE. The whole CDR3 protein reads CASSLGTYSYEQYF.